A single sample gave rise to the 3 T cell receptor beta chains below, sequenced in a study of T cells after yellow fever vaccination. Each CDR3 protein gets one entry after TCRdb re-called the 5' RACE reads with MiXCR. The table shows approximately 120,000 distinct CDR3 sequences, with roughly 6.7% occurring only once. Sample: CD4+ T cells sorted from PBMCs, taken around 10 days after the first yellow fever vaccination. The receptor source for this set is a man aged 18 to 30 who received the YFV17D yellow fever vaccine.

This clonotype was observed many times. V is TRBV11-2 and J is TRBJ2-7; 8 bases agree with TRBD1. Losses at the gene ends were 4 bases for V and 3 bases for J; bases not matched to a gene: 8. CDR3 length: 15 residues. Germline V CDR1 and CDR2: SGHAT, FQNNGV. CDR3 nucleotide sequence: TGTGCCAGCAGCTCCCGGACAGGGACTGGCTACGAGCAGTACTTC. Its protein is CASSSRTGTGYEQYF.

This clonotype has ten or more counts. This chain uses TRBV5-6 with TRBJ2-1, with D uncertain. The CDR3 consists of 13 residues. Germline V gene sequence: CDR1 SGHDT, CDR2 YYEEEE. Between the trimmed V and J ends, which lost 0 bases and 6 bases, there was a span of 7 bases. The CDR3 DNA sequence: TGTGCCAGCAGCTTGGGGGCCCCCAATGAGCAGTTCTTC. Amino acids: CASSLGAPNEQFF.

This clonotype was counted many times. The genes are TRBV4-3 and TRBJ2-5; no clear D. V was cut by 6 bases and J by 0 bases, with 8 bases left in between. The CDR3 is 13 residues long. The V gene's germline CDR1 is LGHNA and CDR2 YSLEER. The CDR3 coding sequence is TGCGCCAGCAGTCTGACGGACCAAGAGACCCAGTACTTC. It yields the protein CASSLTDQETQYF.